The clone carrying this T cell receptor beta chain was detected only a few times. The data were taken from a study of T cells in Graves' hyperthyroidism and ophthalmopathy. The ends were cut back, 3 bases at V and 0 bases at J, with 9 bases in the middle. The CDR3 is 15 residues long. Germline V gives CDR1 MDHEN, CDR2 SYDVKM. TCR beta CDR3 sequences were amplified from RNA transcripts. Carried out on the TCR CDR3, a first-round RT-PCR used the HTBI primer set. MiXCR was run by TCRdb on the multiplex PCR reads, yielding one entry per CDR3 protein. Of some 440,000 distinct CDR3 sequences in the sample, around a sixth were seen once. Graves' hyperthyroidism was deemed stable absent ophthalmopathy progression within 18 months. Source material for PBMCs was roughly 10 ml fresh peripheral blood.

The genes are TRBV28 and TRBJ1-3; D is unclear. The source material was blood. The TCR originated in a woman under 30 with Graves' hyperthyroidism. Here the CDR3 DNA reads TGTGCCAGCAGTTTTCCTCTAAGCTCTGGAAACACCATATATTTT. This sequence encodes CASSFPLSSGNTIYF.